The present T cell receptor beta chain was sequenced within a study of shared clonotypes between healthy human individuals. V was cut by 4 bases and J by 1 base, with 5 bases left in between. Germline V CDR1 and CDR2: SGDLS, YYNGEE. The length of the CDR3 is 13 residues. Method: immunoSEQ multiplex PCR; TCRdb's copy keeps in-frame clones and lacks some. The sample shows around 750,000 clones, around two thirds of them seen only once. This clone showed up just once. A read error may be the cause here, since a much bigger clone is one base away. The clonotype was recovered from a woman in her 30s in good health. The chain employs TRBV9 and TRBJ2-2; TRBD2 might be the D (5 bases). Sequenced material: memory CD4+ T cells sorted from blood. As to subset: CD45RA-negative fraction. CDR3 sequence: CASSRENTGELFF. As DNA, the CDR3 is TGTGCCAGCAGCCGGGAGAACACCGGGGAGCTGTTTTTT.